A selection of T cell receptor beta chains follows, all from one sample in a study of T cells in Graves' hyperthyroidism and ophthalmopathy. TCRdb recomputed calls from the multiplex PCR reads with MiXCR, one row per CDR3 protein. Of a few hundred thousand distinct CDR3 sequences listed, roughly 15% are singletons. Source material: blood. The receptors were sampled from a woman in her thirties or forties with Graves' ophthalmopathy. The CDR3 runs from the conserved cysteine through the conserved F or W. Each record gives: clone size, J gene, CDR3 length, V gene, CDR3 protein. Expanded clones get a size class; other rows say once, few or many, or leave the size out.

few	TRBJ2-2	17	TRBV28	CASSPRSLAGVTGELFF
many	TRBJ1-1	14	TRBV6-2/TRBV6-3	CASSYSGTFTEAFF
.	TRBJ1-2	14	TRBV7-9	CASSLDRPNYGYTF
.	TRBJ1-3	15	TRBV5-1	CASSLEQGYGNTIYF
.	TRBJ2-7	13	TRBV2	CASERTSGYEQYF
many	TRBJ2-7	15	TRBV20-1	CSAREAGGASYEQYF
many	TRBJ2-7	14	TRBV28	CASSVPPGTYEQYF
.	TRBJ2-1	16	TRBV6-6	CASSYLFGQGGNEQFF
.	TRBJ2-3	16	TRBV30	CAWSEGLAGVTDTQYF
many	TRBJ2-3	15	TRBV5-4	CASSLLGGGSDTQYF
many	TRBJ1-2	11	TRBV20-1	CSATGGYGYTF
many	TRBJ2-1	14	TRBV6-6	CASSYSPLGNEQFF
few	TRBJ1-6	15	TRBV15	CATSRDDTSNSPLHF
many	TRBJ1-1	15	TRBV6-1	CASTTTWSVHTEAFF
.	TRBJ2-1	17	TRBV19	CASSIGLAGASYNEQFF
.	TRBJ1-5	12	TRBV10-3	CAIAQRNQPQHF
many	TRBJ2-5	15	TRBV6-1	CASSEVLGAQETQYF
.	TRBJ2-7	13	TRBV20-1	CSARDRFSYEQYF
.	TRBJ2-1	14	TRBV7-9	CASSTSPAYNEQFF
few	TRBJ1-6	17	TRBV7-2	CASSPWTASSYNSPLHF
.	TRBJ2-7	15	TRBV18	CASSPGEEGPYEQYF
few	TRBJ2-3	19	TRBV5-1	CASSLRSAGASPSTDTQYF
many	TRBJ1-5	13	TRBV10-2	CASRLEGNQPQHF
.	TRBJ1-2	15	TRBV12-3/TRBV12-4	CASTQDRGLGYGYTF
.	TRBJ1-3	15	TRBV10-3	CAISTGEASGNTIYF
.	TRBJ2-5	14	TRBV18	CASSPTPSAETQYF
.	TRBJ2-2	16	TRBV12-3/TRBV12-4	CASRAQRRGAGGELFF
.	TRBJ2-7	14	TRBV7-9	CASSPSPVRSEQYF
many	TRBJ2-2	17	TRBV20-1	CSARDGIAGEVTGELFF
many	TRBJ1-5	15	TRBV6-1	CASSAGQGSNQPQHF
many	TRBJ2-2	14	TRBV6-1	CASRTGGDTGELFF
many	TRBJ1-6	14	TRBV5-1	CASSLTLGNSPLHF
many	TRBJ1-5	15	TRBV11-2	CASSLAGSHLQPQHF
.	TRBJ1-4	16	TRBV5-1	CASSLGQGVTNEKLFF
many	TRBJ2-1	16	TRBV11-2	CASSSRGGGSYNEQFF
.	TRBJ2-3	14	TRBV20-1	CSAGGAGVRDTQYF
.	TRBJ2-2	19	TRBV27	CASSSNELAREPNTGELFF
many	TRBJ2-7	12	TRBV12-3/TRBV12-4	CASSFASDEQYF
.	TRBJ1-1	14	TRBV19	CASTFGTAYTEAFF
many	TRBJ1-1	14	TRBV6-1	CASSEVRINTEAFF
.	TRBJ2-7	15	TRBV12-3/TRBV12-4	CASSLSLAGFYEQYF
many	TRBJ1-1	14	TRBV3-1	CASSQQGANTEAFF
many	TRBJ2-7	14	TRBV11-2	CASSFSGLSYEQYF
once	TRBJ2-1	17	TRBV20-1	CSAPQGTSGGSYNEQFF
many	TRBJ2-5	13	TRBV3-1	CASSSRGRETQYF
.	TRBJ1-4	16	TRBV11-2	CASSLGSHSKNEKLFF
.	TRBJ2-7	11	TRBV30	CAWSGHYEQYF
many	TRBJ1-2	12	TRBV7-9	CASSDASLGYTF
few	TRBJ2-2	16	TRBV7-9	CASSLEGGGTTGELFF
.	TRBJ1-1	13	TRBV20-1	CSARGGTDTEAFF
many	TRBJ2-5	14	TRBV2	CASRRSSEQETQYF
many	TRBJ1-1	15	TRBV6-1	CASRPQNTENTEAFF
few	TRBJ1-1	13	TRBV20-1	CSARDGNRAEAFF
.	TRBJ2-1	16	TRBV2	CASSKKGPSSYNEQFF
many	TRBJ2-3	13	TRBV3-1	CASSQAGRNTQYF
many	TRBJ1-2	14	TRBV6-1	CASSAGANNYGYTF
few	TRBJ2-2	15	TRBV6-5	CASSYDSTNTGELFF
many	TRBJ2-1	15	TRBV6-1	CASTTGIGSYNEQFF
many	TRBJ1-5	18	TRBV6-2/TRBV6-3	CASSYTGQGARGNQPQHF
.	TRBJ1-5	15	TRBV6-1	CASSEGQGPLGPQHF